This is a list of T cell receptor beta chains from one sample in a study of shared clonotypes between healthy human individuals. Clones were read by immunoSEQ multiplex PCR, and TCRdb kept only the in-frame ones, dropping some. The data contain approximately 2.5 million clones, 93% of them singletons. Sequencing input: naive CD4+ T cells from PBMCs. These receptors all stem from a man between 18 and 29 years old in good health. Some clones in this sample may be carry-over from other donors' samples. The CDR3 runs from the conserved cysteine through the conserved F or W. Each record gives: D gene, J gene, V gene, clone size, CDR3 protein, CDR3 DNA. D genes are given only for firm matches. Size tells how often a clone was seen (once, few, many) or the class of an expanded clone, and some rows leave it out.

-,TRBJ1-1,TRBV2,-,CASSGTGVNTEAFF,TGTGCCAGCAGTGGTACCGGGGTGAACACTGAAGCTTTCTTT
-,TRBJ2-2,TRBV10-3,-,CAIRGTGETNTGELFF,TGTGCCATCAGAGGGACGGGAGAAACGAACACCGGGGAGCTGTTTTTT
TRBD1,TRBJ1-2,TRBV5-1,-,CASSARQGSNYGYTF,TGCGCCAGCAGCGCCCGACAGGGATCTAACTATGGCTACACCTTC
-,TRBJ2-7,TRBV5-1,-,CASSLESGTNYEQYF,TGCGCCAGCAGCTTGGAGAGTGGGACAAACTACGAGCAGTACTTC
-,TRBJ2-2,TRBV7-3,-,CASSSQRGTGELFF,TGTGCCAGCAGCTCGCAGAGGGGCACCGGGGAGCTGTTTTTT
-,TRBJ1-2,TRBV4-2,few,CASSQGADNRYGYTF,TGTGCCAGCAGCCAAGGGGCCGACAACCGGTATGGCTACACCTTC
TRBD2,TRBJ2-4,TRBV9,-,CASSVGLAENIQYF,TGTGCCAGCAGCGTCGGGCTAGCGGAAAACATTCAGTACTTC
-,TRBJ1-3,TRBV2,once,CASSDPPGNTIYF,TGTGCCAGCAGTGACCCCCCAGGAAACACCATATATTTT
-,TRBJ1-2,TRBV5-1,once,CASSITGYGYTF,TGCGCCAGCAGCATAACAGGGTATGGCTACACCTTC
-,TRBJ2-7,TRBV5-1,-,CASSFTENTWTAKNYEQYF,TGCGCCAGCAGCTTTACGGAGAATACCTGGACTGCGAAAAACTACGAGCAGTACTTC
-,TRBJ1-2,TRBV28,-,CASSLGPLGGGYTF,TGTGCCAGCAGTTTAGGCCCGCTGGGGGGGGGCTACACCTTC
TRBD2,TRBJ2-5,TRBV7-9,-,CASSQLIRLAGEKETQYF,TGTGCCAGCAGCCAACTTATACGACTAGCGGGAGAGAAGGAGACCCAGTACTTC
TRBD2,TRBJ2-5,TRBV9,-,CASSVDAGGVETQYF,TGTGCCAGCAGCGTAGACGCGGGAGGAGTAGAGACCCAGTACTTC
TRBD1,TRBJ1-2,TRBV7-3,-,CASSLGDRSAEGYTF,TGTGCCAGCAGCTTAGGGGACAGGTCCGCTGAGGGCTACACCTTC
TRBD1,TRBJ1-5,TRBV15,-,CATSREQGENENGNQPQHF,TGTGCCACCAGCAGGGAGCAGGGGGAAAATGAGAATGGCAATCAGCCCCAGCATTTT
TRBD2,TRBJ2-3,TRBV5-1,-,CASSPLAGADTQYF,TGCGCCAGCAGCCCCCTAGCGGGAGCAGATACGCAGTATTTT
-,TRBJ1-1,TRBV18,-,CASSYEGGRRAEGSF,TGTGCCAGCTCTTACGAGGGCGGGCGTCGAGCAGAGGGAAGCTTT
-,TRBJ1-5,TRBV5-1,-,CASSLDYSNQPQHF,TGCGCCAGCAGCTTGGACTATAGCAATCAGCCCCAGCATTTT
-,TRBJ2-3,TRBV7-2,-,CASSLALGFPDTQYF,TGTGCCAGCAGCTTAGCCCTTGGATTCCCCGATACGCAGTATTTT
TRBD2,TRBJ2-5,TRBV5-1,once,CASSFGTSDQETQYF,TGCGCCAGCAGCTTTGGAACTAGCGACCAAGAGACCCAGTACTTC
TRBD1,TRBJ2-5,TRBV28,once,CASSSLGQGAETQYF,TGTGCCAGCAGTTCGCTGGGACAGGGGGCAGAGACCCAGTACTTC
TRBD2,TRBJ2-5,TRBV5-4,-,CASSLSSGLQETQYF,TGTGCCAGCAGCTTGTCTAGCGGGTTGCAAGAGACCCAGTACTTC
-,TRBJ2-6,TRBV27,-,CASKGFRGANVLTF,TGTGCCAGCAAAGGCTTTAGGGGGGCCAACGTCCTGACTTTC
TRBD2,TRBJ2-7,TRBV27,-,CASSRSGRGEQYF,TGTGCCAGCAGCCGTAGCGGGAGGGGCGAGCAGTACTTC
-,TRBJ1-2,TRBV9,-,CASSAAGTGYTF,TGTGCCAGCAGCGCCGCAGGGACGGGCTACACCTTC
-,TRBJ2-3,TRBV19,-,CASSMRRPGVSTDTQYF,TGTGCCAGTAGTATGAGGCGGCCAGGGGTTAGTACAGATACGCAGTATTTT
TRBD2,TRBJ2-5,TRBV27,-,CASSLLAGSETQYF,TGTGCCAGCAGTTTGCTAGCGGGATCCGAGACCCAGTACTTC
-,TRBJ1-2,TRBV7-2,-,CASSQRRDGPSGYTF,TGTGCCAGCAGCCAACGCCGGGACGGTCCTAGCGGCTACACCTTC
TRBD1,TRBJ2-7,TRBV18,-,CASSPRQGATYEQYF,TGTGCCAGCTCACCAAGGCAGGGGGCTACCTACGAGCAGTACTTC
-,TRBJ1-4,TRBV5-5,-,CASSLFSSEKLFF,TGTGCCAGCAGCTTATTTTCCTCAGAAAAACTGTTTTTT
-,TRBJ1-4,TRBV6-5,-,CACRGGNEKLFF,TGTGCCTGCAGGGGTGGTAATGAAAAACTGTTTTTT
TRBD1,TRBJ2-5,TRBV6-1,-,CASNQETGGVTQYF,TGTGCCAGCAACCAAGAGACAGGGGGAGTGACCCAGTACTTC
TRBD2,TRBJ2-5,TRBV7-8,-,CASSLEGWASGQKETQYF,TGTGCCAGCAGCTTAGAGGGGTGGGCTAGCGGGCAGAAAGAGACCCAGTACTTC
-,TRBJ2-3,TRBV5-8,-,CASPYYANKADTQYF,TGTGCCAGCCCTTATTACGCGAATAAGGCAGATACGCAGTATTTT
-,TRBJ1-1,TRBV27,-,CASSPSWASGNTEAFF,TGTGCCAGCAGCCCGTCGTGGGCCTCAGGGAACACTGAAGCTTTCTTT
-,TRBJ1-1,TRBV7-2,-,CASSLRVSNTEAFF,TGTGCCAGCAGCTTACGTGTATCCAACACTGAAGCTTTCTTT
TRBD1,TRBJ2-3,TRBV9,-,CASSTRDRGDTQYF,TGTGCCAGCAGCACCCGGGACAGGGGAGATACGCAGTATTTT
-,TRBJ1-1,TRBV7-3,-,CASSSTGGEAFF,TGTGCCAGCAGCTCCACTGGGGGTGAAGCTTTCTTT
-,TRBJ1-3,TRBV9,-,CASSPEGGFGNTIYF,TGTGCCAGCAGCCCCGAGGGGGGCTTTGGAAACACCATATATTTT
-,TRBJ2-1,TRBV7-9,-,CASSLVKGFSYNEQFF,TGTGCCAGCAGCTTAGTCAAGGGCTTCTCCTACAATGAGCAGTTCTTC
TRBD1,TRBJ1-1,TRBV7-3,-,CASSPLPTGVGNSEAFF,TGTGCCAGCAGCCCCCTCCCAACAGGGGTTGGTAACTCTGAAGCTTTCTTT
-,TRBJ2-3,TRBV7-9,-,CASSLIGTDTQYF,TGTGCCAGCAGCTTAATTGGAACAGATACGCAGTATTTT
TRBD1,TRBJ1-2,TRBV19,-,CASIPTGASYGYTF,TGTGCCAGTATCCCGACAGGGGCCAGTTATGGCTACACCTTC
-,TRBJ2-2,TRBV7-9,-,CASSHRRPAGELFF,TGTGCCAGCAGCCATCGACGACCCGCCGGGGAGCTGTTTTTT
-,TRBJ2-2,TRBV30,-,CAWSVSRRNTGELFF,TGTGCCTGGAGTGTCTCGCGCCGTAACACCGGGGAGCTGTTTTTT